What follows are 27 T cell receptor beta chains derived from one specimen sequenced in a study of graft-versus-host responses after intestinal transplantation. Graft tissue was processed to release intraepithelial and lamina propria lymphocytes. Generated by immunoSEQ multiplex PCR, the TCRdb table keeps only in-frame clones and is missing some. The sample holds about 37,000 clones, roughly 87% seen once. This sample comprised ileum tissue, obtained 204 days after intestinal transplant. All receptors derive from a human patient who received an intestinal transplant, so some T cells may come from the graft donor.

This sequence joins TRBV5-4 and TRBJ1-1; no reliable D call. The germline gives CDR1 SGHNT, CDR2 YYREEE (reference sequence). V lost 0 bases, J lost 3 bases, and 3 bases lay in between. The CDR3 consists of 12 residues. CDR3 protein: CASSLGDTEAFF. Here the CDR3 DNA reads TGTGCCAGCAGCTTGGGGGACACTGAAGCTTTCTTT.

This chain connects TRBV18 to TRBJ2-1; 7 nucleotides match TRBD2. CDR3 size: 16 residues. The junction had 11 bases not matched to a gene; V was cut back by 4 bases and J by 5 bases. Germline values: CDR1 KGHSH, CDR2 LQKENI. CDR3 in DNA: TGTGCCAGCTCACTAAACCCCGGGACTACCGACAATGAGCAGTTCTTC. Protein product: CASSLNPGTTDNEQFF.

The rearrangement links TRBV14 to TRBJ1-2; no clear D gene. V was shortened by 1 base and J by 9 bases, with 18 bases between the two germline ends. This CDR3 has 15 amino acids. Germline-derived CDR1 and CDR2 are SGHDN and FVKESK. The CDR3 DNA reads TGTGCCAGCAGCCAAGGGAGGTTACGGTACTCTAGCTACACCTTC. As protein: CASSQGRLRYSSYTF.

The chain uses TRBV28 and TRBJ1-1, with 7 bases matching TRBD1. Germline V gives CDR1 MDHEN, CDR2 SYDVKM. The J segment lost 0 bases and the V segment lost 3 bases, leaving 4 bases of the junction unmatched. The CDR3 contains 15 residues. The CDR3 nucleotides are TGTGCCAGCAGTTTGCCAGGGGGTATGAACACTGAAGCTTTCTTT. Its protein is CASSLPGGMNTEAFF.

This rearrangement joins TRBV6-5 to TRBJ2-5, with 8 bases identical to TRBD1. CDR1 and CDR2 from the germline V gene are MNHEY and SVGAGI. The CDR3 spans 13 residues. Germline trimming cut 4 bases from V and 5 bases from J; bases unmatched to any gene: 3. This chain's CDR3 is CASSLQGGETQYF. CDR3 nucleotide sequence: TGTGCCAGCAGTTTACAGGGGGGCGAGACCCAGTACTTC.

The CDR3 region is CASSYQGGQSVAFF. The CDR3 coding sequence is TGTGCCAGCAGTTATCAAGGGGGACAGAGTGTAGCTTTCTTT. The V and J genes are TRBV6-5 and TRBJ1-1; 7 bases align to TRBD1. Germline values: CDR1 MNHEY, CDR2 SVGAGI. The J segment lost 10 bases and the V segment lost 3 bases, leaving 11 bases of the junction unmatched. This CDR3 contains 14 residues.

This chain uses TRBV21-1 with TRBJ2-1; no DNA check was done on the table's D call, TRBD2. TRBV21-1 is deemed a pseudogene. The CDR3 loop spans 17 amino acids. CDR3 sequence reads: CASSPSMLHHSDNEQFF. CDR3 in DNA: TGTGCCAGCAGCCCTAGCATGCTACACCATTCCGACAATGAGCAGTTCTTC.

With respect to this clone: One junction end does not reproduce the germline sequence, and a read error may be involved. CDR3: CAGSATGDNEQYF. Here the CDR3 DNA reads TGTGCCGGCAGCGCAACAGGGGACAACGAGCAGTACTTC. V is TRBV25-1 and J is TRBJ2-7; TRBD1 matches at 7 bases. The germline V gene has CDR1 MGHDK and CDR2 SYGVNS. The CDR3 totals 13 residues.

In this sample, this clone turned up once. The chain couples TRBV28 to TRBJ2-5; 7 bases agree with TRBD1. V shed 6 bases, J shed 4 bases, and the junction held 2 bases outside the gene matches. This CDR3 contains 12 residues. The germline V gene has CDR1 MDHEN and CDR2 SYDVKM. The CDR3 DNA reads as TGTGCCAGCAGAAGGACAGGAGAGACCCAGTACTTC. As protein: CASRRTGETQYF. Combining the CDR3 with reference TRBV28 and TRBJ2-5 gives the whole variable domain DVKVTQSSRYLVKRTGEKVFLECVQDMDHENMFWYRQDPGLGLRLIYFSYDVKMKEKGDIPEGYSVSREKKERFSLILESASTNQTSMYLCASRRTGETQYFGPGTRLLVL.

The chain uses TRBV27 and TRBJ1-2; TRBD1 aligns across 7 bases. This CDR3 comprises 13 residues. Germline CDR1 reads MNHEY; CDR2 reads SMNVEV (reference sequence). The V gene end was trimmed by 3 bases and the J gene end by 7 bases; junction bases not matched to a gene: 5. CDR3 sequence reads: CASSLRDSLGYTF. CDR3 DNA: TGTGCCAGCAGTTTGCGGGACAGCCTTGGCTACACCTTC.

This rearrangement joins TRBV19 to TRBJ1-3, with D possibly being TRBD1 (5 bases). Germline V CDR1 and CDR2: LNHDA, SQIVND (reference sequence). Trimming removed 2 bases from V and 4 bases from J, with 12 bases in between. CDR3 length: 15 amino acids. In DNA, the CDR3 is TGTGCCAGTAGTATAATAGGGGCGCAAGGAAACACCATATATTTT. This sequence encodes CASSIIGAQGNTIYF.

This chain joins TRBV27 and TRBJ2-5, with TRBD2 identical over 7 bases. The germline CDR1 and CDR2 sequences are MNHEY and SMNVEV (reference sequence). The CDR3 extends over 14 amino acids. V lost 4 bases and J lost 2; bases outside the gene matches: 4. The CDR3 sequence: CASSSGGGQETQYF. The CDR3 region has the DNA TGTGCCAGCAGTTCGGGCGGGGGACAAGAGACCCAGTACTTC.

The V and J genes are TRBV5-1 and TRBJ1-4, with unresolved D. Trimming took off 7 bases at V and 7 bases at J, with 5 bases between the two ends. The CDR3 runs to 10 residues. Germline V lookup: CDR1 SGHRS, CDR2 YFSETQ. In nucleotides, the CDR3 is TGCGCCAGCCGCGCTGAAAAACTGTTTTTT. Encoded protein: CASRAEKLFF.

J is TRBJ1-1 and V is TRBV7-8; tentative D call: TRBD1 (6 bases). This CDR3 is built from 15 residues. Germline assignment: CDR1 SGHVS and CDR2 FQNEAQ. The V end lost 1 base, the J end lost 10 bases, and 19 bases lay between the germline ends. The CDR3 loop reads CASSLGQQGEGRAFF. The CDR3 bases are TGTGCCAGCAGCTTAGGCCAACAGGGAGAAGGGAGAGCTTTCTTT.

This clone was seen only once. The J gene is TRBJ1-5, the V gene TRBV27; 7 bases match TRBD1. With 6 bases clipped from V and 4 bases from J, the junction kept 6 bases outside the gene matches. The CDR3 contains 14 residues. Germline CDR1 reads MNHEY; CDR2 reads SMNVEV (reference sequence). CDR3 residues: CASRPDRVNQPQHF. CDR3 nucleotide sequence: TGTGCCAGCAGGCCAGACAGGGTAAATCAGCCCCAGCATTTT.

The V call is TRBV6-1, the J call TRBJ1-5; D gene ambiguous. Trimming shortened V by 7 bases and J by 2 bases, and 15 bases separated the two germline ends. Germline lookup yields CDR1 MNHNS and CDR2 SASEGT. The CDR3 is made up of 15 amino acids. The CDR3 protein is CASTRRREGNQPQHF. CDR3 coding DNA: TGTGCCAGCACCAGAAGACGGGAAGGCAATCAGCCCCAGCATTTT.

In the case of this clone: At one boundary the junction diverges from the germline segment, which might be a read error. The chain employs TRBV7-9 and TRBJ2-1; a weak D match, TRBD2 (6 bases). The CDR3 runs to 16 residues. CDR1 and CDR2 (germline): SEHNR, FQNEAQ (reference sequence). CDR3 region: CAGSLGGAPTTNEQFF. The CDR3 DNA follows: TGTGCCGGCAGCTTAGGAGGGGCCCCAACGACGAATGAGCAGTTCTTC.

This clone was picked up one time. This chain joins TRBV27 and TRBJ2-7; no firm D call. The CDR3 consists of 13 residues. The V gene's germline CDR1 is MNHEY and CDR2 SMNVEV (reference sequence). V lost 6 bases to trimming and J lost 3 bases, with 12 bases between them. The CDR3 protein is CASRKGHFYEQYF. CDR3 bases: TGTGCCAGCAGAAAAGGTCATTTCTACGAGCAGTACTTC.

This clone was found once. The CDR3 DNA sequence: TGTGCTAGTGGTTTGCCCCCTACAGGGAGCTCCTACAATGAGCAGTTCTTC. This sequence encodes CASGLPPTGSSYNEQFF. The chain combines TRBV12-5 with TRBJ2-1; tentative D call: TRBD1 (6 bases). V was clipped by 2 bases and J by 0 bases, with 14 bases between them. Germline V lookup: CDR1 LGHNT, CDR2 FRNRAP. There are 17 residues in the CDR3.

The chain is built from TRBV7-2 and TRBJ2-5; D is tentatively TRBD1 or TRBD2 (5 bases each). This CDR3 is 15 amino acids long. Germline values: CDR1 SGHTA, CDR2 FQGNSA. V dropped 1 base and J dropped 1 base, with 10 bases sitting between them. This chain's CDR3 is CASSLGLGVQETQYF. For the CDR3, the DNA is TGTGCCAGCAGCTTAGGTCTGGGGGTCCAAGAGACCCAGTACTTC. Full variable domain (missing parts from reference TRBV7-2 and TRBJ2-5): GAGVSQSPSNKVTEKGKDVELRCDPISGHTALYWYRQSLGQGLEFLIYFQGNSAPDKSGLPSDRFSAERTGGSVSTLTIQRTQQEDSAVYLCASSLGLGVQETQYFGPGTRLLVL.

The V and J genes are TRBV7-2 and TRBJ2-5, with 8 bases matching TRBD1. CDR3 length: 15 residues. Germline V gene lookup returns CDR1 SGHTA and CDR2 FQGNSA. V lost 3 bases and J lost 3; bases outside the gene matches: 6. The DNA of the CDR3 is TGTGCCAGCAGCTTTGGGCCAGGGGGCGAAGAGACCCAGTACTTC. Its translation: CASSFGPGGEETQYF.

DNA of the CDR3: TGCGCCAGCAGGAACAGGGGACCGGCGGGAGGGATTGCGGAGACCGGGGAGCTGTTTTTT. This translates into CASRNRGPAGGIAETGELFF. The rearrangement links TRBV5-1 to TRBJ2-2, with 9 bases fitting TRBD2. Losses at the gene ends were 5 bases for V and 5 bases for J; bases not matched to a gene: 22. Per germline, CDR1 SGHRS and CDR2 YFSETQ. The CDR3 consists of 20 residues.

J is TRBJ2-1 and V is TRBV28; a weak D match, TRBD2 (5 bases). Looked up from germline, CDR1 is MDHEN and CDR2 is SYDVKM. Trimming took off 1 base at V and 9 bases at J, with 10 bases between the two ends. The CDR3 is 13 amino acids. In DNA form, the CDR3 reads TGTGCCAGCAGTTTATTTGATGGGAGTGAGCAGTTCTTC. Encoded protein: CASSLFDGSEQFF.

V is TRBV6-5 and J is TRBJ1-1, with D perhaps matching TRBD1 (5 bases). The CDR3 has 13 residues. Trimming took off 2 bases at V and 4 bases at J, with 8 bases between the two ends. CDR1 and CDR2 (germline): MNHEY, SVGAGI. CDR3 DNA sequence: TGTGCCAGCAGTTACGCAGGGCGCACTGAAGCTTTCTTT. Protein sequence: CASSYAGRTEAFF.

V is TRBV19 and J is TRBJ2-3; D remains unclear. V lost 3 bases and J lost 6, with 7 bases in between. Germline V gene data show CDR1 as LNHDA and CDR2 as SQIVND (reference sequence). This CDR3 is built from 12 residues. The chain's CDR3 is CASSMERDTQYF. The DNA for the CDR3 is TGTGCCAGTAGTATGGAGAGGGATACGCAGTATTTT.

This clone appeared a single time. CDR3 DNA: TGCGCCAGCAGCCCCGGGACAGGGGGGTTCTTACGGGAGACCCAGTACTTC. Residues: CASSPGTGGFLRETQYF. The chain links TRBV5-1 to TRBJ2-5; the match to TRBD1 covers 11 bases. The CDR3 is made up of 17 amino acids. Germline loops: CDR1 SGHRS, CDR2 YFSETQ. The J segment lost 5 bases and the V segment lost 4 bases, leaving 13 bases of the junction unmatched.

The chain recombines TRBV28 with TRBJ2-2; weak D call: TRBD2 (7 bases). Germline values: CDR1 MDHEN, CDR2 SYDVKM. The ends were cut back, 2 bases at V and 7 bases at J, with 14 bases in the middle. The CDR3 runs 15 residues. CDR3: CASSLPRGLGGELFF. CDR3 nucleotide sequence: TGTGCCAGCAGTTTACCGCGGGGGCTGGGCGGGGAGCTGTTTTTT.